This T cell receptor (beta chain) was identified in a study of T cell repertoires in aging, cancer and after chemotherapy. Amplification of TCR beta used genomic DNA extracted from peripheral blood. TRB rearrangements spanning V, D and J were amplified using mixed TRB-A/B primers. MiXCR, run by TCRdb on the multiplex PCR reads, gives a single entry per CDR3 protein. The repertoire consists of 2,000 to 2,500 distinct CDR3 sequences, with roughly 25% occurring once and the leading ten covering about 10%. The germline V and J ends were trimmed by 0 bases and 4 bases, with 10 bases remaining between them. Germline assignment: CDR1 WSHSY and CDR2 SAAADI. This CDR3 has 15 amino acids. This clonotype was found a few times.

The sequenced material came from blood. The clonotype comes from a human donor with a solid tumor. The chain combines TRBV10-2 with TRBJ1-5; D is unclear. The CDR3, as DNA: TGCGCCAGCAGTGAGTCGGTGGGCATGAATCAGCCCCAGCATTTT. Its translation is CASSESVGMNQPQHF.